This T cell receptor (beta chain) originates from a study of T cells in narcolepsy. General study points: Blood of same and different patients, but not healthy controls, reportedly held recurring autoreactive clonotypes. Same-patient CSF and blood CD4+ T cell clonotypes included HCRT-specific and TRIB2-specific autoreactive ones.

V was pared by 0 bases and J by 12 bases, with 10 bases between. The CDR3 contains 13 residues. Germline values: CDR1 SGHRS, CDR2 YFSETQ. A note on this clone: Its specificity is unknown.

Sequenced by immunoSEQ multiplex PCR; TCRdb stores in-frame clones only, minus some. This sample has about 27,000 clones, with roughly nine tenths found just once. The chain recombines TRBV5-1 with TRBJ1-6; D is unclear. This TCR was recovered from a human donor with narcolepsy. Sequenced material: CD45RA- memory CD4+ T cells from PBMCs. The CDR3 protein is CASSLAPDQPLHF. DNA of the CDR3: TGCGCCAGCAGCTTGGCCCCGGACCAACCCCTCCACTTT.